This T cell receptor beta chain was sequenced in a study of shared clonotypes between healthy human individuals (dated by TCRdb to the early 2020s). For context, the study as a whole: A few men and two women, aged 18 to 49 years, made up the cohort. Blood TCR repertoires of several healthy adults were deeply sequenced to estimate repertoire size and the extent of clonotype sharing between individuals. To increase sequencing depth and limit assay-specific biases, TCR repertoire library preparation and sequencing were carried out by different laboratories using diverse techniques. Leukapheresis yielded between about 0.94 and 9 billion PBMCs per donor. For each donor, CD4 naive and CD4 memory were each run on three plates, CD8 naive on two plates, and CD8 memory on one plate. Overall results and qualifications from the work: Because the study included a small number of donors, the genetic and exposure-history diversity represented was limited. Sharing across four donors was observed for approximately 5% of naive CD4, about 4% of naive CD8, 2% to 2.5% of memory CD4, and around 0.4% of memory CD8 clonotypes. Clonotypes shared by all four sorted-subset donors showed higher generation probabilities than non-shared clonotypes. Pairwise subsampling indicated that sequencing depth was expected to affect the degree of clonotype sharing among donors. Incomplete sequencing was indicated by rarefaction of sorted-subset datasets, despite the large sequencing depth. Sampling was limited to blood, and TCR repertoires in tissue likely differ from TCR repertoires in blood. Naive subsets generally had larger estimated clonotype richness than memory subsets.

Comments on this clone: Its binding antigen is unknown. Base qualities are not provided; no much larger clone lies one nucleotide away.

The donors were healthy, HIV-negative adults with no recently reported acute infections or vaccinations. Only Caucasian adults living in Nashville, Tennessee, USA were represented among the donors. Magnetic negative selection was used to enrich CD4+ T cells, after which naive cells were positively selected on CD45RA and the negative fraction became the memory subset. After blood collection by leukapheresis, PBMCs were isolated using Ficoll-Histopaque density gradient centrifugation and then cryopreserved in the vapor phase of liquid nitrogen. Analytical flow cytometry was used to check the purity and quantity of every magnetically sorted T cell population. Each sorted fraction had its genomic DNA isolated and then quantified by UV absorbance on a Nanodrop 2000c. Using the deep immunoSEQ assay, TCR CDR3 regions were amplified from genomic DNA by multiplex PCR. For each cell subset, the extracted genomic DNA was distributed evenly across all wells of several immunoSEQ 96-well plates, and each plate served as one replicate. For sorted subsets, approximately 200 ng of genomic DNA, equivalent to 25,000 to 30,000 T cell genomes, went into each replicate PCR. Purified libraries were quantified with a Qubit 3.0 fluorometer, sized on a Bioanalyzer 2100, and re-quantified with the KAPA Library Quantification kit. Each immunoSEQ 96-well plate was sequenced on its own single-read 150-cycle Illumina NextSeq 550 flow cell. In the original analysis: Because the immunoSEQ output held only junctional sequences and lacked quality scores, the filtering could not match the filtering applied to full-length reads. To assign V/J genes and CDR3, sequences were annotated using PyIR, a Python wrapper for IgBLAST v1.9, with IMGT germline references. Reads were filtered out if the reads had weak V/J assignments (E-value above 1e-6), no CDR3, stop codons, out-of-frame junctions, or ambiguous translated residues. V3J clonotypes were defined by identical inferred V gene, J gene, and CDR3 amino acid sequence. To compute the percentage overlap between repertoires, the number of shared unique clonotypes was divided by the size of the smaller repertoire. Richness of each repertoire was evaluated using RTK rarefaction, the Chao1 estimator, and Recon v2.1 estimates of unobserved clonotypes. Generation probabilities were computed with OLGA for all TCRbeta clonotypes obtained by the gDNA method from a few donors. The source is immuneACCESS, and TCRdb retained only in-frame sequences with V and J called. Part of the clones is not carried over; for the studies checked, unresolved V genes explain less than half of this, and the remainder is unexplained. Clone size and V and J calls were adopted from that table, with D and trimming inferred from the DNA. In all, the sample holds approximately 1.5 million clones, and 98% of those were seen once. Of the sample, 0.4% to 0.45% is held by the ten largest clones.

Reading from cysteine to phenylalanine, the CDR3 counts 15 amino acids. The entry retains the CDR3 DNA only, 45 bases that are in frame from base 1. For CDR1 and CDR2, the germline V gene lists MDHEN and SYDVKM. Trimming takes 5 bases from V and 5 bases from J, and the germline ends sit 15 bases apart. The receptor was isolated from a man aged 25-45 years in good health. Sequencing was carried out using naive CD4+ T cells sorted from blood. Interpreted using the paper, the cell subset or site label stands for: CD45RA+ positively selected. The V gene is TRBV28 and the J gene is TRBJ1-4; the D segment could be TRBD1, given 6 matching bases. The DNA reads as follows: TGTGCCAGCAGTCAGGGGACGGCCCAAAATGAAAAACTGTTTTTT. Its protein reads: CASSQGTAQNEKLFF.